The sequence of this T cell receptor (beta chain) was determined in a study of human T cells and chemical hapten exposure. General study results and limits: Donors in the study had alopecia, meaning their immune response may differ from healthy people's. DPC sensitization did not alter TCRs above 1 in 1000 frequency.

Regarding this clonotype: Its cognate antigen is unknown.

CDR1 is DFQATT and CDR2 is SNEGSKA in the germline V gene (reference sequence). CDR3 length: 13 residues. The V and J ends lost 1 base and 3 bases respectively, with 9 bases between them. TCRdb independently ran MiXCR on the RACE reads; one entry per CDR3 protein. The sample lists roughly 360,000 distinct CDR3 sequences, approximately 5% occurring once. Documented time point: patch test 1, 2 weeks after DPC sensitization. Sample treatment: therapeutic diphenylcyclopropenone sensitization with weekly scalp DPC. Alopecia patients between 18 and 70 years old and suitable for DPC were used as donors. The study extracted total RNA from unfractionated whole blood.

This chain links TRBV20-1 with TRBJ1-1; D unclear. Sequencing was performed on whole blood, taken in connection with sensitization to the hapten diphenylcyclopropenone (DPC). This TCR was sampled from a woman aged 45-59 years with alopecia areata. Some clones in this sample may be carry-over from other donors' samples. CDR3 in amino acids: CSARGVRDTEAFF. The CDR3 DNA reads TGCAGTGCTAGAGGGGTTCGGGACACTGAAGCTTTCTTT.